This T cell receptor beta chain was obtained from a study of OX40 agonist ivuxolimab in advanced cancers. The wider study: Dosing consisted of intravenous ivuxolimab at 0.01 to 10 mg/kg every 2 weeks. Dose-escalation subjects each had hepatocellular carcinoma, melanoma, renal cell or head and neck cancer. Under the entry rules, prior anti-PD-1, anti-PD-L1 or anti-CTLA-4 therapy was allowed, and approximately 40% had some. General study results and limits: Average numbers of expanded clones were greater in CD8+ T cells than in CD4+.

This clone has a single count. Its antigen is still unknown. Assay used: immunoSEQ multiplex PCR; TCRdb lists only in-frame clones, some missing. The sample includes some 100,000 clones, about nine tenths of them seen just once. This CDR3 comprises 13 residues. CDR1 is LNHDA and CDR2 is SQIVND in the germline V gene (reference sequence). Trimming took off 1 base at V and 6 bases at J, with 6 bases between the two ends. Sequences were derived from CD4+ or CD8+ T cells sorted from blood, sampled in a trial of the OX40 agonist ivuxolimab. This sequence originates from an adult with an advanced solid tumor such as melanoma, head and neck, liver or kidney cancer. The genes are TRBV19 and TRBJ2-2; D gene uncertain. The CDR3 is CASSIVAAGELFF. CDR3 sequence (DNA): TGTGCCAGTAGTATAGTCGCTGCCGGGGAGCTGTTTTTT. The full variable domain, its missing parts supplied by reference TRBV19 and TRBJ2-2, is DGGITQSPKYLFRKEGQNVTLSCEQNLNHDAMYWYRQDPGQGLRLIYYSQIVNDFQKGDIAEGYSVSREKKESFPLTVTSAQKNPTAFYLCASSIVAAGELFFGEGSRLTVL.